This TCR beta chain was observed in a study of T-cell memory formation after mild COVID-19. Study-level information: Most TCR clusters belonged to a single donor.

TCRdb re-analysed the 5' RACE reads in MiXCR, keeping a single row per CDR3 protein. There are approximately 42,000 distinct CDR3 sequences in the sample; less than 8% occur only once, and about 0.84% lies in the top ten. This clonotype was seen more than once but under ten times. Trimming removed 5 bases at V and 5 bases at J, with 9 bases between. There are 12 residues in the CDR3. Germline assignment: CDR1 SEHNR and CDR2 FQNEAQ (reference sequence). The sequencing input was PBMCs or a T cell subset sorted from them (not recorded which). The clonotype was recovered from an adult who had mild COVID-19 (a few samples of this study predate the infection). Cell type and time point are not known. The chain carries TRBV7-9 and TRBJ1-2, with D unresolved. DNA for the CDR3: TGTGCCAGCAGCCCAGCACGGTATGGCTACACCTTC. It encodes CASSPARYGYTF. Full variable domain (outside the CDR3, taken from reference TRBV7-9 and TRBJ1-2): DTGVSQNPRHKITKRGQNVTFRCDPISEHNRLYWYRQTLGQGPEFLTYFQNEAQLEKSRLLSDRFSAERPKGSFSTLEIQRTEQGDSAMYLCASSPARYGYTFGSGTRLTVV.